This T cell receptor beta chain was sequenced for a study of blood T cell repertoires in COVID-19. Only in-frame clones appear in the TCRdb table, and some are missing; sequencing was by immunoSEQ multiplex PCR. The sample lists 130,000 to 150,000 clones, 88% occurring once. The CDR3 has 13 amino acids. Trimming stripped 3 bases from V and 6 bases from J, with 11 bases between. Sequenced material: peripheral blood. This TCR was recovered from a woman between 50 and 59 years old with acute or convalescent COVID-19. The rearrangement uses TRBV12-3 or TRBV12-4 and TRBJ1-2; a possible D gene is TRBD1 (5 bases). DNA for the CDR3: TGTGCCAGCAGTTTGTGGGGGAGGGATGGCTACACCTTC. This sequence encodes CASSLWGRDGYTF.